One T cell receptor (beta chain) is described in this entry. This sample is drawn from a study of blood T cell repertoires in COVID-19. Profiled with immunoSEQ multiplex PCR; TCRdb holds only in-frame clones, not every one. The sample lists 150,000 or so clones, 80% to 90% occurring once. With 7 bases removed from V and 8 bases from J, the gap between germline ends came to 14 bases. This CDR3 is built from 12 residues. Germline assignment: CDR1 SEHNR and CDR2 FQNEAQ (reference sequence). The receptor's source is a man over 45 who had recovered from COVID-19. This sequence joins TRBV7-9 and TRBJ1-1, with D maybe TRBD1 (6 bases). Material: PBMCs or T cells enriched from blood (not recorded which). CDR3 nucleotide sequence: TGTGCCAGCACCACAGGGTACCTGGAAGCTTTCTTT. Its translation is CASTTGYLEAFF.